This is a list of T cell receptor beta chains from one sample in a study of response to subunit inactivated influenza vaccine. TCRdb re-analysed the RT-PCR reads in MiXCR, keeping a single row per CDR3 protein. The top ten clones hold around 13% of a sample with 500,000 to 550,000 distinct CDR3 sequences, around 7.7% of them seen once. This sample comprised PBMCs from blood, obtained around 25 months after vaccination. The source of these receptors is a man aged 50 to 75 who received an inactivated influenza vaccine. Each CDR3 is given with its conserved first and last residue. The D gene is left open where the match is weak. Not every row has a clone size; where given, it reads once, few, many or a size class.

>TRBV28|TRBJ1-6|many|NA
TGTGCCAGCACGCCCGAGGGGGGTTTGGTGAATTCACCCCTCCACTTT
CASTPEGGLVNSPLHF
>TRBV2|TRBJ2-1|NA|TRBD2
TGTGCCGGCAAGCGGGAGGGCTTCAATGAGCAGTTCTTC
CAGKREGFNEQFF
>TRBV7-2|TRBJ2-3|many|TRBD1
TGTGCCAGCAGCTTAGGGCTGACAGGGGGGACAGATACGCAGTATTTT
CASSLGLTGGTDTQYF
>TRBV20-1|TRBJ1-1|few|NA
TGCAGTGCTAGAGACCCGAGGGGGTTCACTGAAGCTTTCTTT
CSARDPRGFTEAFF
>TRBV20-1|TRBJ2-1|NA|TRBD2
TGCAGTGCTTCCCGGGGACTAGCGGGGGGAGATGATGAGCAGTTCTTC
CSASRGLAGGDDEQFF
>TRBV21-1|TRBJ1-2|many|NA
TGTGCCAGCAGCAGTTGCAGAGCTAACTATGGCTACACCTTC
CASSSCRANYGYTF
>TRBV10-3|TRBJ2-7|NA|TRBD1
TGTGCCATCAAGGGACAGGGGATCGACGAGCAGTACTTC
CAIKGQGIDEQYF
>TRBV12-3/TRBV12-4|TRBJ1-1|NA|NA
TGTGCCAGCAGTCCAAGACAGTTGAACACTGAAGCTTTCTTT
CASSPRQLNTEAFF
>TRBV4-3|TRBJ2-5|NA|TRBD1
TGCGCCAGCAGCCCAAAACCTACAGGGGAAGGAGGAGAGACCCAGTACTTC
CASSPKPTGEGGETQYF
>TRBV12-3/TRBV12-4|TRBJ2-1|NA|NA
TGTGCCAGCAGCCAACGGGGGCCCCCATACAATGAGCAGTTCTTC
CASSQRGPPYNEQFF
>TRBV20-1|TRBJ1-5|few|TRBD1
TGCAGTGGAGGACAGGTCAATCAGCCCCAGCATTTT
CSGGQVNQPQHF
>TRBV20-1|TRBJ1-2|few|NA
TGCAGTGCTAGAGAGGCAGGGTTCTATGGCTACACCTTC
CSAREAGFYGYTF
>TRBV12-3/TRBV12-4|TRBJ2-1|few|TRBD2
TGTGCCGCGGGGGGACGCAATGAGCAGTTCTTC
CAAGGRNEQFF
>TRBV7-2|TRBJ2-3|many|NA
TGTGCCAGCAAGGGGGGGGCCAAAGATACGCAGTATTTT
CASKGGAKDTQYF
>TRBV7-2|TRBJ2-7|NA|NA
TGTGCCAGCAGCCCCGGTATGCAGCGACGGCAGTACTTC
CASSPGMQRRQYF
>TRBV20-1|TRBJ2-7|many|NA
TGCAGTGCTAGCTTCTACGAGCAGTACTTC
CSASFYEQYF
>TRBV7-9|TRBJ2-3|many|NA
TGTGCCAGCAGCTTCCCCCCGTCCGCGATAAACACAGATACGCAGTATTTT
CASSFPPSAINTDTQYF
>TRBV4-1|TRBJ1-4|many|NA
TGCGCCAGCAGCCAAGAGGGTTCCAATGGGGAAAAACTGTTTTTT
CASSQEGSNGEKLFF
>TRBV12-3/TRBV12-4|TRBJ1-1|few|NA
TGTGCCGCTCAGAGAGGGGTCGCTGAAGCTTTCTTT
CAAQRGVAEAFF
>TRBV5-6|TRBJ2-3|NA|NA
TGTGCCAGCAGCTTGTATGAGCGTTTCGGTTCAACGCAGTATTTT
CASSLYERFGSTQYF
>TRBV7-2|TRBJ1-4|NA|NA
TGTGCCAGCAGCTTAGGCACAGGGATGTATGAAAAACTGTTTTTT
CASSLGTGMYEKLFF
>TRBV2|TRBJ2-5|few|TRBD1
TGTGCCAGCAGTGAAACACAATGGACAGGGGGCTTAAGAGAGACCCAGTACTTC
CASSETQWTGGLRETQYF
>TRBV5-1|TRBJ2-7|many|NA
TGCGCCAGCAGCTTGGAGTATGGAGGGAACGAGCAGTACTTC
CASSLEYGGNEQYF